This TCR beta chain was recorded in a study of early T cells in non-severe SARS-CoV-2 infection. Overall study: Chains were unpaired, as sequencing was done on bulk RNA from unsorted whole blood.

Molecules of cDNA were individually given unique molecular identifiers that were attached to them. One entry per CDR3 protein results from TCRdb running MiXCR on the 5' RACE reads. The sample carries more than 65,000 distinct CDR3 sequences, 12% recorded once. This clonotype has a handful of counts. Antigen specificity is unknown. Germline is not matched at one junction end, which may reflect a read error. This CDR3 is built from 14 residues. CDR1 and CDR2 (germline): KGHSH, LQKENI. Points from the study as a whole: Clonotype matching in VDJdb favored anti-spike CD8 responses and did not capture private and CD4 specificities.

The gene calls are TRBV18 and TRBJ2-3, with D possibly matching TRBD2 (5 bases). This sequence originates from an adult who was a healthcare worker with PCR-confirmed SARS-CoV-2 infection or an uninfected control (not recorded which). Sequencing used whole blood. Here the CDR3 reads CASSPPSAADTQYF. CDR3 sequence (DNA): TGTGCCAGCTCGCCACCCTCAGCGGCAGATACGCAGTATTTT.